Listed here are 8 T cell receptor beta chains from one sample, sequenced in a study of T-cell memory formation after mild COVID-19. MiXCR was run by TCRdb on the 5' RACE reads, yielding one entry per CDR3 protein. The sample lists approximately 34,000 distinct CDR3 sequences, 7% to 8% occurring once. Sequences were obtained from PBMCs or a T cell subset sorted from them (not recorded which). Receptors originate from a man younger than 35 who had mild COVID-19 (a few samples of this study predate the infection). Cell type and time point are not known.

This clonotype was recorded at least ten times. This chain joins TRBV4-3 and TRBJ2-5; D uncertain. V lost 0 bases and J lost 5, with 7 bases in between. Germline CDR1 and CDR2: LGHNA and YSLEER. This CDR3 contains 13 residues. CDR3 amino acids: CASSQDRRETQYF. In DNA, the CDR3 is TGCGCCAGCAGCCAAGACCGAAGGGAGACCCAGTACTTC.

This clonotype has at least ten counts. This chain uses TRBV5-4 with TRBJ2-5, with 9 positions matching TRBD1. This CDR3 has 14 amino acids. From germline, CDR1 is SGHNT and CDR2 YYREEE (reference sequence). J lost 1 base, V lost 2 bases, and 0 bases had no gene match. The CDR3 reads CASSLQGAQETQYF. In DNA, the CDR3 is TGTGCCAGCAGCTTACAGGGGGCCCAAGAGACCCAGTACTTC.

This clonotype showed up many times. The chain employs TRBV6-1 and TRBJ2-3; D unclear. The CDR3 runs to 15 residues. In germline, CDR1 is MNHNS, CDR2 SASEGT. V was clipped by 3 bases and J by 7 bases, with 17 bases between them. CDR3 sequence reads: CASSDTGSLRNTQYF. CDR3 nucleotide sequence: TGTGCCAGCAGTGATACCGGCAGCTTGAGGAATACGCAGTATTTT.

This clonotype has ten or more counts. The chain is built from TRBV29-1 and TRBJ1-5, with D possibly being TRBD1 (6 bases). CDR1 and CDR2 from the germline V gene are SQVTM and ANQGSEA. Trimming removed 4 bases from V and 5 bases from J, with 12 bases in between. CDR3 length equals 13 residues. In DNA form, the CDR3 reads TGCAGCGTTGGAGCAGGGGAGTATCAGCCCCAGCATTTT. As protein: CSVGAGEYQPQHF.

This clonotype occurred many times. Written as DNA, the CDR3 is TGCGCCAGCAGCCCTAGCAGGTCGCCTGGTGTGGTCTATGGCTACACCTTC. This sequence encodes CASSPSRSPGVVYGYTF. The chain couples TRBV4-3 to TRBJ1-2; the D is unclear. The CDR3 has 17 amino acids. CDR1 is LGHNA and CDR2 is YSLEER in the germline V gene. Between the trimmed V and J ends, which lost 4 bases and 4 bases, there was a span of 22 bases.

This clonotype was observed at least ten times. V usage is TRBV11-2 and J usage is TRBJ2-7; D is perhaps TRBD1 or TRBD2 (5 bases each). The CDR3 runs 14 residues. With 5 bases removed from V and 4 bases from J, the gap between germline ends came to 15 bases. Germline assignment: CDR1 SGHAT and CDR2 FQNNGV. As DNA, the CDR3 is TGTGCCAGCAGCGCGGCAGGGACCCCTTACGAGCAGTACGTC. This gives the protein CASSAAGTPYEQYV.

In this sample, this clonotype turned up many times. The rearrangement links TRBV5-1 to TRBJ1-1, with no clear D. With 2 bases removed from V and 2 bases from J, the gap between germline ends came to 7 bases. The CDR3 runs to 13 residues. Germline lookup yields CDR1 SGHRS and CDR2 YFSETQ. DNA of the CDR3: TGCGCCAGCAGCTTTACTGGAAACACTGAAGCTTTCTTT. Translated, it gives CASSFTGNTEAFF.

This clonotype was detected many times. This chain links TRBV4-2 with TRBJ2-1; TRBD2 aligns across 9 bases. The germline gives CDR1 LGHNA, CDR2 YNFKEQ. This CDR3 has 16 residues. Trimming cost V 0 bases and J 8 bases; bases outside gene matches: 8. The CDR3: CASSQELAGGFDEQFF. The CDR3 DNA reads TGTGCCAGCAGCCAAGAGTTGGCGGGGGGGTTCGATGAGCAGTTCTTC.